The entry below gives a single T cell receptor beta chain sequence along with its context. The clone's antigen remains unknown. One base away there is no much larger clone; base qualities are not given. The library was obtained by the immunoSEQ multiplex PCR assay. The multiplex PCR relied on a mix of 60 forward primers for TCR Vbeta segments and 13 reverse primers for TCR Jbeta segments. The CDR3 region of rearranged TCR beta genes was amplified from genomic DNA with a multiplex PCR assay. Amplified TCR beta libraries were sequenced as 87-base-pair reads on the Illumina HiSeq System. The original pipeline was this. A later analysis tallied approximately 87 million unique TCR beta chains across the 666 repertoires, and some 10 million of those chains were shared by two or more donors. Raw reads were error-corrected and collapsed into unique sequences with a nearest-neighbor algorithm that merged closely related sequences to remove PCR and sequencing errors. To assign V, D and J gene segments, CDR3 sequences were aligned to IMGT reference sequences. For a sequence to be retained, a match of at least six nucleotides was required to both a V gene segment and a J gene segment. A rearrangement counted as productive if the CDR3 had no stop codons and remained in frame with V and J, and every other rearrangement counted as non-productive. Following IMGT convention, CDR3 was defined as the stretch from the second conserved V-encoded cysteine up to the conserved J-encoded phenylalanine. In an earlier analysis of around 540 of the donors, sequences lacking an unambiguous match to a single V gene segment were excluded. In an earlier analysis of a few hundred of the donors, a V segment was called functional when productive rearrangements were above 56.7%, and segregating when the standard deviation between donors exceeded 5%. A statistical classification framework was built for diagnosing cytomegalovirus status from the catalog of TCR beta chain sequences. In a later analysis, TCR nucleotide sequences were compared against IMGT/GENE-DB human TR gene sequences so that V and J genes could be assigned. A later analysis assigned CDR3 sequences and most-parsimonious VDJ recombination scenarios with the TCRdist pipeline. A later analysis defined each TCR beta chain by its CDR3 amino acid sequence plus V-gene family, and excluded reads lacking a unique V-gene family. To address suspected cross-contamination and a sequencing artifact, a later analysis removed roughly 640 highly shared, low-generation-probability nucleotide sequences. In a later analysis, a clonal expansion index for each public chain was calculated from normalized within-repertoire ranks of inferred template counts. In a later analysis, generation probabilities were computed with a VDJ recombination model fitted to out-of-frame rearrangements, and the resulting probabilities were checked against IGoR. In a later analysis, hypergeometric tests were used to score TCR-TCR, TCR-HLA and TCR-CMV co-occurrence, with a repertoire-size bias correction applied to TCR pairs. A later analysis estimated false discovery rates by permuting HLA or CMV assignments 20 times. In a later analysis, co-occurring TCRs were grouped using DBSCAN, and TCRdist sequence similarity was added for clustering within HLA-allele-positive subsets. Co-occurrence clustering excluded repertoires with fewer than 30,000 or more than 120,000 public chains, plus five with anomalous nucleotide sharing. TCRdb's version of the immuneACCESS table is confined to in-frame rearrangements and falls short of the full clone set. An unresolved V gene accounts for under half of the shortfall where checked; the remainder is of unknown origin. V, J and clone size reflect that table, while D and trimming were determined from the DNA. Counted in this sample were 100,000 to 150,000 clones; just under 75% of them appeared once. The leading ten clones occupy under 5.5% of the sample.

The cohort was made up of under 800 healthy bone marrow donors. At the time of sampling, all cohort members were nominally healthy, though unrecorded immune exposures were likely present. The donor tested CMV seropositive, placing the donor among the 289 seropositive members of the cohort. A peripheral blood sample was collected from each donor, and TCR beta sequencing was performed on peripheral blood mononuclear cells. The Qiagen DNeasy Blood Extraction Kit was used to extract genomic DNA from the blood cell samples. This sample is drawn from a study of cytomegalovirus exposure and HLA in healthy donors (dated by TCRdb to about 2017). Notes on the research overall: In an earlier analysis of 550 to 750 of the donors, around 300 Gb of sequence data and 90 million to 130 million unique TCR beta sequences from about 190 million T cells were reported. Approximately 300 gigabases of sequencing data and around 87 million unique TCR sequences were included in an early release covering about 700 HLA-typed donors. Among the roughly 380 genotyped donors, more than 70% belonged to the genetic ancestry cluster associated with self-reported Caucasian donors. The study was designed to test whether signatures of past pathogen exposure could be identified by cataloging public T cell receptors. The study profiled the T cell repertoires of more than 500 subjects by immunosequencing and related them to cytomegalovirus serostatus. Along with the approximately 650-subject first cohort, a separate validation cohort of more than 90 different subjects was used. The study combined high-throughput TCR immunosequencing, statistical association of individual TCRs with disease status, and machine learning to predict cytomegalovirus infection status. A later analysis re-examined previously published TCR beta repertoires from just over 650 donors and added high-resolution HLA genotyping to investigate patterns of TCR occurrence. Rather than using new phenotypic data, the later analysis identified candidate immune exposures from TCR beta sequences and from how often those sequences occurred across donors. In an earlier analysis of roughly 540 of the donors, high-throughput TCR beta sequencing was used to judge whether each TCR beta V gene segment behaved as functional or pseudogenic. Donor age, sex, ethnicity and CMV serostatus were collected together with the repertoire data. A later genetic analysis used genome-wide SNP genotypes for about 65% of the roughly 700 donors, treating that subset as a discovery cohort. Every discovery cohort repertoire had been produced on one sequencing platform. Class I and class II HLA loci were covered by the typing at four-digit resolution. The number of donors typed differed by locus, with roughly 629-640 for A, B, C, DRB1 and DQB1, 522 for DQA1, approximately 570 for DPA1, and around 450 for DPB1. Four or five DR-DQ haplotypes were handled as single units for association and clustering, since linkage in the cohort was strong. Among some 400 genotyped donors of the cohort, an average of around 250,000 unique TCR beta nucleotide sequences was sequenced per donor, of which about 18% were non-productive.

Compared with germline, V lacks 5 bases and J lacks 3 bases; bases without a gene match: 5. From its cysteine to its phenylalanine, the CDR3 spans 14 amino acids. Only CDR3 DNA remains: 42 bases, in frame from the first base. CDR1 and CDR2 are drawn from the germline V gene: MRHNA, SNTAGT. The investigation overall reported the following: The only immune exposure information available for the cohort was CMV serostatus. A later analysis associated 15,000 to 20,000 TCR beta sequences with specific HLA alleles at a false discovery rate of 0.05. In a later analysis, TCR association rates were found to vary across HLA loci, with the most associated TCRs seen for DRB1 alleles and the fewest for HLA-C alleles. An earlier analysis of around 540 of the donors showed that most TCR beta V segments appeared in productive rearrangements either about 90% or about 30% of the time, which broadly matched IMGT annotations. The cohort was sequenced for TCR beta chains only, and without alpha or paired-chain data the features that could be detected were limited. In a later genetic analysis, fewer N-insertions in productive TCRs were reported among donors in an Asian-associated ancestry cluster than the approximately 710-donor mean. A group of highly shared sequence variants was considered likely to be a technical artifact of the sequencing pipeline. A total of 150 to 200 TCR beta chains were listed by the study as associated with cytomegalovirus. Sequencing depth was assumed to be roughly uniform across donors in the presence/absence analyses, though that assumption may not hold. In a later analysis, HLA-associated TCR beta chains were found to be more clonally expanded and to have lower generation probabilities than equally common non-associated chains. A further reported finding was that TCR beta sequences accurately predicted the HLA-A and HLA-B alleles for most subjects in the first cohort. Because HLA typing was missing for some donors at each locus, association tests included only the typed subset. Linkage disequilibrium might explain the correlated functional status among segregating V segments, but an unknown experimental factor could not be excluded. The earlier analysis of approximately 590 of the donors excluded approximately 15 rarely observed V segments, including chromosome 9 orphons, because counts were too low. A later analysis reported that several top co-occurrence clusters appeared linked to parvovirus B19, influenza, CMV and Epstein-Barr virus. In vitro tests confirmed that a few of the cytomegalovirus-associated TCR beta chains recognize cytomegalovirus antigens. Cytomegalovirus status was reported to be diagnosed by the classifier with high specificity and sensitivity in both the original and validation cohorts. It was suggested by the authors that the approach could potentially be generalized to other disease states and immunological phenotypes. V-gene and J-gene trimming of TCR beta chains was associated with a missense DCLRE1C variant in a later genetic analysis, and the association was replicated in an independent cohort. Some IMGT-functional V segments, including TRBV6-2 and TRBV6-3, could not be told apart with the 87-base-pair reads, so those segments were excluded. Strong co-occurrence of HLA alleles, especially DR and DQ, made assigning TCR associations to individual alleles difficult. Most TCR sequences were seen in very few donors, while some public TCRs were found in many individuals. Most CMV-associated TCR beta chains appeared to be HLA-restricted in a later analysis, and the HLA associations seemed to be driven largely by CMV exposure.

The V and J segments used are TRBV6-4 and TRBJ2-3; 7 junctional bases match TRBD1. The receptor was derived from a man in his 60s in good health and CMV-seropositive. Sequenced material: PBMCs. The nucleotide sequence is given as TGTGCCAGCAGTCCGGGACAGTCAACAGATACGCAGTATTTT. It translates to CASSPGQSTDTQYF.